This T cell receptor beta chain stems from a study of blood T cell repertoires in COVID-19 (dated by TCRdb to about 2020). About the investigation overall: Collaborator samples came from the United States, Italy and Spain and covered acute and convalescent phases of COVID-19. The dataset comprised deeply sampled blood TCRbeta repertoires from subjects exposed to, actively infected with, or recovered from COVID-19. The material from the prospective study consisted of cDNA or gDNA derived from T cells, B-cell-depleted T cells, or PBMCs. The samples were drawn from the first 160 participants of the ongoing ImmuneRACE study and from over a thousand subjects provided by 6 global collaborators. The repertoires were released in a freely available public database intended as a resource for research on the immune response to SARS-CoV-2. HLA class I and class II types, where available, came from metadata supplied by the sample provider rather than from assay-based typing. Sample metadata almost always included a de-identified subject ID, COVID-19 status, age in years and sex. Overall study results and their limits: How much clinical and demographic metadata was included differed by source and by participant, and the metadata was provided uncurated.

Sequences MNHNS (CDR1) and SASEGT (CDR2) are obtained from the germline V gene. The CDR3 spans 15 residues, from the cysteine through the phenylalanine. Only the CDR3 DNA stays, 45 bases, in frame from base 1. The V and J ends are trimmed by 0 bases and 10 bases, leaving 13 bases between them. The immunoSEQ Assay, a bias-controlled multiplex PCR, was used to amplify TCRbeta CDR3 regions from genomic DNA. Under the source paper's analysis protocol: Nucleated cell counts per sample were estimated from amplification of reference gene primers within the assay. Sequence reads were collapsed and filtered to measure the absolute abundance of every unique TCRbeta CDR3 rearrangement. For each sample, productive Simpson clonality was calculated as the square root of Simpson's diversity index over productive rearrangements. TCRdb's version of the immuneACCESS table is confined to in-frame rearrangements and falls short of the full clone set. An unresolved V gene accounts for under half of the shortfall where checked; the remainder is of unknown origin. V, J and clone size derive from that table, while D and trimming were established from the DNA sequence. The sample profile shows some 390,000 clones; 85% to 90% of them were found once. 3% of the sample comes from the top ten.

This clone has a handful of counts. Its antigen is still unknown. Per-base qualities were not stored, and no clone one base away is much larger. The collaborating institutions used their own protocols to collect whole blood in K2EDTA tubes. For TCRbeta analysis, collaborator samples were shipped as frozen whole blood, as isolated PBMCs, or as DNA extracted from either sample type. The V and J genes are TRBV6-1 and TRBJ1-6; the D gene is possibly TRBD1, with 6 bases matching. This TCR was recovered from a human donor in a cohort sampled during active COVID-19. Sequenced input: peripheral blood. The CDR3 corresponds to CASSEALKGVSPLHF. The nucleotides read TGTGCCAGCAGTGAAGCGCTGAAGGGGGTCTCACCCCTCCACTTT.